These 16 T cell receptor beta chains originate from one sample sequenced in a study of graft-versus-host responses after intestinal transplantation (dated by TCRdb to about 2021). Library generation was performed with the immunoSEQ multiplex PCR assay. Here the immuneACCESS table is served through TCRdb, limited to in-frame sequences with V and J called. Missing clones are a known gap in these copies; in checked studies unresolved V genes cover under half, and the rest lacks a known reason. This sample holds about 120,000 clones; about 92% were observed only once. The ten largest clones take up about 0.2% of the sample. Their antigen targets remain unknown. Sample time point, as interpreted from the label and publication: cells obtained before transplantation from donor or recipient. The sequenced sample was unstimulated CD4+ T cells sorted from spleen or lymph node cells, obtained before transplant. These receptors were collected from a human donor who was the organ donor for an intestinal transplant.

Remarks on this clone: The same CDR3 also results from other DNA sequences found in this sample. This rearrangement joins TRBV2 to TRBJ2-1; perhaps TRBD2 as D (5 bases). The CDR3 runs to 13 residues. Germline CDR1 reads SNHLY; CDR2 reads FYNNEI. Trimming took off 6 bases at V and 0 bases at J, with 6 bases between the two ends. The CDR3 is CASRGSSYNEQFF. CDR3 in DNA: TGTGCCAGCAGGGGGAGCTCCTACAATGAGCAGTTCTTC.

This sequence joins TRBV7-3 and TRBJ2-3, with unresolved D. Germline loops: CDR1 SGHTA, CDR2 FQGTGA. The germline V and J ends were trimmed by 1 base and 1 base, with 9 bases remaining between them. This CDR3 contains 15 residues. The CDR3 spells CASSLKLRGTDTQYF. CDR3 sequence (DNA): TGTGCCAGCAGCTTAAAACTGCGAGGCACAGATACGCAGTATTTT.

The V and J genes are TRBV9 and TRBJ2-7; 8 bases are shared with TRBD2. The CDR3 loop spans 17 amino acids. V trimming: 3 bases; J trimming: 2 bases; junction bases outside the gene matches: 13. Germline V gene data show CDR1 as SGDLS and CDR2 as YYNGEE. CDR3 sequence: CASSGRQPPGLAYEQYF. DNA of the CDR3: TGTGCCAGCAGCGGACGCCAACCACCGGGACTAGCCTACGAGCAGTACTTC.

The chain couples TRBV6-1 to TRBJ1-3; no reliable D call. This CDR3 is built from 12 residues. With 7 bases removed from V and 0 bases from J, the gap between germline ends came to 4 bases. Germline V lookup: CDR1 MNHNS, CDR2 SASEGT. CDR3 region: CASKSSGNTIYF. DNA of the CDR3: TGTGCCAGCAAGAGCTCTGGAAACACCATATATTTT.

The V call is TRBV5-1, the J call TRBJ2-7; 11 nucleotides align to TRBD1. This CDR3 contains 16 residues. Germline assignment: CDR1 SGHRS and CDR2 YFSETQ. Trimming removed 0 bases from V and 4 bases from J; junction bases left unmatched: 6. The CDR3 coding sequence is TGCGCCAGCAGCTTGGCCCCGGGACAGGGGGGATACGAGCAGTACTTC. It translates to CASSLAPGQGGYEQYF.

In this sample, this clone turned up a few times. The chain is built from TRBV14 and TRBJ2-5, with 12 bases identical to TRBD2. This CDR3 contains 16 residues. From germline, CDR1 is SGHDN and CDR2 FVKESK. V was pared by 4 bases and J by 5 bases, with 8 bases of the junction left unmatched. The CDR3 DNA reads as TGTGCCAGCAGCCCTACTAGCGGGAGGTTTCTCGAGACCCAGTACTTC. Translating it yields CASSPTSGRFLETQYF.

The CDR3 spells CASSGPGWSSYEQYF. For the CDR3, the DNA is TGTGCCAGCAGCGGTCCGGGATGGAGCTCCTACGAGCAGTACTTC. The V gene is TRBV7-9, the J gene TRBJ2-7; tentatively, D is TRBD2 (5 bases). The CDR3 has 15 amino acids. V lost 5 bases, J lost 0 bases, and 14 bases lay in between. Per the germline V gene, CDR1 is SEHNR and CDR2 is FQNEAQ (reference sequence).

The CDR3 coding sequence is TGTGCCACCAGCAGAGCTCGGAGAGAAGCTTTCTTT. Protein product: CATSRARREAFF. The chain carries TRBV15 and TRBJ1-1; D not certain. CDR3 size: 12 residues. The germline V and J ends were trimmed by 1 base and 8 bases, with 8 bases remaining between them. Germline V gene sequence: CDR1 LNHNV, CDR2 YYDKDF (reference sequence). The complete variable domain, with remaining parts taken from reference TRBV15 and TRBJ1-1, reads DAMVIQNPRYQVTQFGKPVTLSCSQTLNHNVMYWYQQKSSQAPKLLFHYYDKDFNNEADTPDNFQSRRPNTSFCFLDIRSPGLGDTAMYLCATSRARREAFFGQGTRLTVV.

This clone appeared a single time. This chain joins TRBV5-1 and TRBJ2-1, with no clear D. CDR3 length equals 14 residues. V was trimmed by 8 bases and J by 0 bases, leaving 12 bases between them. The germline CDR1 and CDR2 sequences are SGHRS and YFSETQ. In nucleotides, the CDR3 is TGCGCCAGTAAAGCCGAGTCCTCCTACAATGAGCAGTTCTTC. Protein: CASKAESSYNEQFF.

The V call is TRBV6-5, the J call TRBJ2-7; D possibly uses TRBD1 or TRBD2 (5 bases each). Trimming shortened V by 2 bases and J by 3 bases, and 17 bases separated the two germline ends. This CDR3 region has 16 residues. CDR1 MNHEY and CDR2 SVGAGI come from the germline V gene. CDR3 amino acids: CASSYAPGSGLYEQYF. In nucleotides, the CDR3 is TGTGCCAGCAGTTACGCCCCAGGGTCCGGACTCTACGAGCAGTACTTC.

The chain couples TRBV11-2 to TRBJ1-4, with D maybe TRBD1 (6 bases). This CDR3 comprises 15 residues. Trimming removed 4 bases from V and 3 bases from J, with 12 bases in between. CDR1 is SGHAT and CDR2 is FQNNGV in the germline V gene. CDR3 protein: CASSSQGLANEKLFF. As DNA, the CDR3 is TGTGCCAGCAGCTCCCAGGGGCTAGCTAATGAAAAACTGTTTTTT.

The gene calls are TRBV5-6 and TRBJ2-3; D uncertain. The CDR3 has 12 amino acids. The germline V gene encodes CDR1 SGHDT and CDR2 YYEEEE. V lost 1 base, J lost 5 bases, and 5 bases lay in between. CDR3: CASSLSVDTQYF. CDR3 nucleotides: TGTGCCAGCAGCTTGAGTGTAGATACGCAGTATTTT. Based on the CDR3 plus reference TRBV5-6 and TRBJ2-3, the full variable domain is DAGVTQSPTHLIKTRGQQVTLRCSPKSGHDTVSWYQQALGQGPQFIFQYYEEEERQRGNFPDRFSGHQFPNYSSELNVNALLLGDSALYLCASSLSVDTQYFGPGTRLTVL.

This chain joins TRBV5-1 and TRBJ2-7; 8 bases are shared with TRBD2. J gave up 8 bases and V 4 bases, and 17 bases lay outside the gene matches. The CDR3 is made up of 16 amino acids. From germline, CDR1 is SGHRS and CDR2 YFSETQ. The CDR3 nucleotides are TGCGCCAGCAGCCCCGGGACTAGTTCTAACCCGGGGAAGCAGTACTTC. As protein: CASSPGTSSNPGKQYF.

CDR3 DNA sequence: TGTGCCAGCAGTCGGACGGCTCAGGGCACAGATACGCAGTATTTT. Amino acid sequence: CASSRTAQGTDTQYF. This chain joins TRBV6-5 and TRBJ2-3, with D uncertain. Germline V CDR1 and CDR2: MNHEY, SVGAGI. There are 15 residues in the CDR3. V was cut by 5 bases and J by 1 base, with 13 bases left in between.

V gene TRBV2 combines with J gene TRBJ1-5, with unresolved D. Germline-derived CDR1 and CDR2 are SNHLY and FYNNEI. Trimming pared 6 bases from V and 2 bases from J, leaving 20 bases between. The CDR3 has 17 amino acids. For the CDR3, the DNA is TGTGCCAGCAGGGAGGAGGGCTCGGGCGGGGGCAATCAGCCCCAGCATTTT. This translates into CASREEGSGGGNQPQHF.

The chain couples TRBV19 to TRBJ2-7; no clear D gene. The CDR3 is made up of 14 amino acids. V was cut by 5 bases and J by 0 bases, with 11 bases left in between. Per the germline V gene, CDR1 is LNHDA and CDR2 is SQIVND (reference sequence). This chain's CDR3 is CASSEPGLSYEQYF. CDR3 nucleotides: TGTGCCAGTAGTGAGCCGGGCCTCTCCTACGAGCAGTACTTC.